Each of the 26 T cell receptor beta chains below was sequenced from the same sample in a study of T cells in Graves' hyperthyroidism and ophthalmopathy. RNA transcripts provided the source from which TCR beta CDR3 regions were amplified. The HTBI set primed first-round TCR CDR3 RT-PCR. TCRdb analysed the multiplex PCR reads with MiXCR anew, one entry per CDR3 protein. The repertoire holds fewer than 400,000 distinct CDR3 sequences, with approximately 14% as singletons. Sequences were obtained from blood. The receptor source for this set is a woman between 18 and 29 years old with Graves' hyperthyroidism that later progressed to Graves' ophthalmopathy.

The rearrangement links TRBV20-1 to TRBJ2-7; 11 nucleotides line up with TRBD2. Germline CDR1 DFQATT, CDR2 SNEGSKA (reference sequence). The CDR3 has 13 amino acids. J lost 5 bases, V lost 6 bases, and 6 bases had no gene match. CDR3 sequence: CSANSGRADEQYF. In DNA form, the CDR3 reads TGCAGTGCCAATAGCGGGAGGGCCGACGAGCAGTACTTC.

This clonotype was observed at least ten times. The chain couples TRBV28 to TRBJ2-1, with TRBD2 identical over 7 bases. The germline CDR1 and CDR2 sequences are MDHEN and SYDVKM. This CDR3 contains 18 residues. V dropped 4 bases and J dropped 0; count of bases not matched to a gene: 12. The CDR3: CASSSLTSWASSYNEQFF. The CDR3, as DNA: TGTGCCAGCAGTTCCCTGACTAGCTGGGCAAGCTCCTACAATGAGCAGTTCTTC. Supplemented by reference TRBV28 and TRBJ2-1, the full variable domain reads DVKVTQSSRYLVKRTGEKVFLECVQDMDHENMFWYRQDPGLGLRLIYFSYDVKMKEKGDIPEGYSVSREKKERFSLILESASTNQTSMYLCASSSLTSWASSYNEQFFGPGTRLTVL.

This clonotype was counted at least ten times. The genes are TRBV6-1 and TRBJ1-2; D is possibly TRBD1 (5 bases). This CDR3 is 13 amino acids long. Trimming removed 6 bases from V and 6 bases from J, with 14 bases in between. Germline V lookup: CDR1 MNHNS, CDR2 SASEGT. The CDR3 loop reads CASSEQRDDGYTF. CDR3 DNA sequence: TGTGCCAGCAGCGAACAGCGGGACGATGGCTACACCTTC.

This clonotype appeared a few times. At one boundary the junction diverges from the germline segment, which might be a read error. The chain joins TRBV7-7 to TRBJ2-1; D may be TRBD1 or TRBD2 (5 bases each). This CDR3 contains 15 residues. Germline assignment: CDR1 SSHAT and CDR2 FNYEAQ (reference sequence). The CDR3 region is CASSRGPSHYNEQFF. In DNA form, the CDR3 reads TGTGCTAGCAGCCGGGGACCTAGTCACTACAATGAGCAGTTCTTC.

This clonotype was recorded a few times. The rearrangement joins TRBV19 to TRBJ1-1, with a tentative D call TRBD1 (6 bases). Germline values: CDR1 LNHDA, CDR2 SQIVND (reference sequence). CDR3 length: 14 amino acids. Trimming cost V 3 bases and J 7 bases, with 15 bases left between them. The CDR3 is CASSMDRQADEAFF. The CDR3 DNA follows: TGTGCCAGTAGTATGGACCGACAGGCGGATGAAGCTTTCTTT. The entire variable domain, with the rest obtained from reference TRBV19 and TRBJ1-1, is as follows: DGGITQSPKYLFRKEGQNVTLSCEQNLNHDAMYWYRQDPGQGLRLIYYSQIVNDFQKGDIAEGYSVSREKKESFPLTVTSAQKNPTAFYLCASSMDRQADEAFFGQGTRLTVV.

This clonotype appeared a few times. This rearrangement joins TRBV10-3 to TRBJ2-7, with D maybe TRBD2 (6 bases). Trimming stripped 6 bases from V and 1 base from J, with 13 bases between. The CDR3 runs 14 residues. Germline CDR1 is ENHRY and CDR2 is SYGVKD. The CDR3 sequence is CAISDRGSSYEQYF. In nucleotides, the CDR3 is TGTGCCATCAGCGATCGGGGGAGTTCCTACGAGCAGTACTTC.

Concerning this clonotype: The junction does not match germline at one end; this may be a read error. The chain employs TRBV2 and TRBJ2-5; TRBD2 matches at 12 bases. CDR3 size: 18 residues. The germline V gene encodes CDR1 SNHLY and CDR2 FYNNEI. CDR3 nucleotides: TGCGCCAGCAGCCAACATCTGACTAGCGGGGGCGCGGGGGAGACCCAGTACTTC. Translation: CASSQHLTSGGAGETQYF.

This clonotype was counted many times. Here the CDR3 reads CASSARASTEAFF. As DNA, the CDR3 is TGTGCCAGCAGCGCTCGGGCTAGCACTGAAGCTTTCTTT. J is TRBJ1-1 and V is TRBV6-1; D unresolved. The germline CDR1 and CDR2 sequences are MNHNS and SASEGT. The ends were cut back, 6 bases at V and 4 bases at J, with 12 bases in the middle. The CDR3 totals 13 residues.

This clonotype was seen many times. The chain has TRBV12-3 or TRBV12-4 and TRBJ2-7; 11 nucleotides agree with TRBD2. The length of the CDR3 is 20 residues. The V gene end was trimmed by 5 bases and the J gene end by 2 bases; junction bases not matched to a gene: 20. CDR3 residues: CASSPRTSGPQLSPPYEQYF. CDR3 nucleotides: TGTGCCAGCAGTCCCCGGACTAGCGGGCCGCAACTGTCCCCTCCCTACGAGCAGTACTTC.

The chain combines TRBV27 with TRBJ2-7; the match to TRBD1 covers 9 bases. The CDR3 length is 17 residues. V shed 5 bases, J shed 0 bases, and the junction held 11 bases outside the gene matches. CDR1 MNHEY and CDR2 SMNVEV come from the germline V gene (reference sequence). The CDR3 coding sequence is TGTGCCAGCAGTAGAAAAGTTCCGGGACAGGGCTCCTACGAGCAGTACTTC. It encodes CASSRKVPGQGSYEQYF.

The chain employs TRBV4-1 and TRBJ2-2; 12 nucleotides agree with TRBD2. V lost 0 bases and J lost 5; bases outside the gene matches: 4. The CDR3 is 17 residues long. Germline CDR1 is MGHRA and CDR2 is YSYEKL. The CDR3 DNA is TGCGCCAGCAGCCAAGATCGACTAGCGGGAGAAACCGGGGAGCTGTTTTTT. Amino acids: CASSQDRLAGETGELFF.

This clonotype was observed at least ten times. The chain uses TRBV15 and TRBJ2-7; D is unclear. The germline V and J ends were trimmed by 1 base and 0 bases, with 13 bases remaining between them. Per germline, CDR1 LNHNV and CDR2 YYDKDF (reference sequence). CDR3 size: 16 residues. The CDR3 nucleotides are TGTGCCACCAGCAGAGTCTCGACCTTGCGCTCCTACGAGCAGTACTTC. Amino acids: CATSRVSTLRSYEQYF.

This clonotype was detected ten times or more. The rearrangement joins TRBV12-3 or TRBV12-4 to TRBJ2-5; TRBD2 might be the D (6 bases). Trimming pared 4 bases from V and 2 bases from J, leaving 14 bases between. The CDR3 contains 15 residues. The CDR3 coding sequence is TGTGCCAGCAGTTCGATCCGGAGGGAACAAGAGACCCAGTACTTC. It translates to CASSSIRREQETQYF.

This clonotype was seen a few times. The CDR3 nucleotides are TGTGCCAGCAGCGATTGGCGGCGAAATGGAAACACCATATATTTT. Amino acid sequence: CASSDWRRNGNTIYF. This chain links TRBV7-9 with TRBJ1-3; D is undetermined. The CDR3 runs to 15 residues. The germline V gene encodes CDR1 SEHNR and CDR2 FQNEAQ (reference sequence). Trimming took off 5 bases at V and 3 bases at J, with 14 bases between the two ends.

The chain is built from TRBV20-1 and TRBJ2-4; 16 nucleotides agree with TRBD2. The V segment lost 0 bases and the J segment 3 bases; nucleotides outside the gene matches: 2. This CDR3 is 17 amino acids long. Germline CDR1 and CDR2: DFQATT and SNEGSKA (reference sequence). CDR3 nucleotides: TGCAGTGCTAGAGAAGGGACTAGCGGGAGGGTCAAAAACATTCAGTACTTC. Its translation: CSAREGTSGRVKNIQYF.

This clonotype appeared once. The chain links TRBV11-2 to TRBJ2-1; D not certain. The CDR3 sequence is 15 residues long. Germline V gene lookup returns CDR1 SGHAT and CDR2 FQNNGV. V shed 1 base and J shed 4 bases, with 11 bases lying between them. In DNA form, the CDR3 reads TGTGCCAGCAGCTTAGGCGGAAAGCCTTACAATGAGCAGTTCTTC. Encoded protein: CASSLGGKPYNEQFF.

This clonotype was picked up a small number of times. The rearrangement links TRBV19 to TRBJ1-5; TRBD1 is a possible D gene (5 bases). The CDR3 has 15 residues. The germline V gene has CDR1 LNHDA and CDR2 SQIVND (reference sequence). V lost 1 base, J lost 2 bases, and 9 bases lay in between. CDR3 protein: CASSIGSGGNQPQHF. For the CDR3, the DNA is TGTGCCAGTAGTATAGGATCGGGGGGCAATCAGCCCCAGCATTTT.

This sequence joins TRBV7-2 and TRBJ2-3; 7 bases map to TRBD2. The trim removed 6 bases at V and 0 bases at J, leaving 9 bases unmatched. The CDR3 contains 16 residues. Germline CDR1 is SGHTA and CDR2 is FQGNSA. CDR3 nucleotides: TGTGCCAGCAGTTTCATCCTAGCGGCAAGCACAGATACGCAGTATTTT. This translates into CASSFILAASTDTQYF.

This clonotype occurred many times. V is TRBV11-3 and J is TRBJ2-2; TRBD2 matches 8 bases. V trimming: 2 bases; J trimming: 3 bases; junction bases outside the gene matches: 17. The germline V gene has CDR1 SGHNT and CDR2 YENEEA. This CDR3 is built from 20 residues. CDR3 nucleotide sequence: TGTGCCAGCAGCTTATCCTTCCCGACTAGCGCTGAGAGTTACACCGGGGAGCTGTTTTTT. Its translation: CASSLSFPTSAESYTGELFF.

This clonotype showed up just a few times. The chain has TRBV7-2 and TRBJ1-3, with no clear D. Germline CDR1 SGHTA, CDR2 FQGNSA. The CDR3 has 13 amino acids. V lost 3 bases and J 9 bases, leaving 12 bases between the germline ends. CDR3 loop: CASSFSPWGTIYF. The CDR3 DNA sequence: TGTGCCAGCAGCTTCTCTCCTTGGGGCACCATATATTTT.

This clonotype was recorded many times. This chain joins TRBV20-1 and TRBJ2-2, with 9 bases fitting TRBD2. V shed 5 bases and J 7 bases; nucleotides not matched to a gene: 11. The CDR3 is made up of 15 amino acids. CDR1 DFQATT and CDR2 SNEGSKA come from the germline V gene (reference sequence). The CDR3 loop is CSAVRLADRIGELFF. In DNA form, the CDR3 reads TGCAGTGCTGTCCGACTAGCGGACCGCATCGGGGAGCTGTTTTTT.

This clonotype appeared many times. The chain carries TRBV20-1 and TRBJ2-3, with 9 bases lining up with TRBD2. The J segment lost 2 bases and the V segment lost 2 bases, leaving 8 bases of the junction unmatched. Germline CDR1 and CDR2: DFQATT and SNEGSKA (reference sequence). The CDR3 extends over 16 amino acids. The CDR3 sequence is CSARPQVAGVTDTQYF. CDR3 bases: TGCAGTGCTAGACCCCAGGTAGCGGGAGTCACAGATACGCAGTATTTT.

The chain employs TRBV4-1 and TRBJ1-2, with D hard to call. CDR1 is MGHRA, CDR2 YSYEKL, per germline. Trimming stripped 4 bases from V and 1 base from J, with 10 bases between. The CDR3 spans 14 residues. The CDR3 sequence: CASSPGILNYGYTF. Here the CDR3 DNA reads TGCGCCAGCAGCCCGGGAATTCTTAACTATGGCTACACCTTC.

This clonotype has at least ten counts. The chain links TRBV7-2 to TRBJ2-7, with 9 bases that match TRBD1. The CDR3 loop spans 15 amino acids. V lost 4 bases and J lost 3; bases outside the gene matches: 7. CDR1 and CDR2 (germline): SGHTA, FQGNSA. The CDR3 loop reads CASSYPGQGVYEQYF. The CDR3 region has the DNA TGTGCCAGCAGCTATCCGGGACAGGGAGTCTACGAGCAGTACTTC.

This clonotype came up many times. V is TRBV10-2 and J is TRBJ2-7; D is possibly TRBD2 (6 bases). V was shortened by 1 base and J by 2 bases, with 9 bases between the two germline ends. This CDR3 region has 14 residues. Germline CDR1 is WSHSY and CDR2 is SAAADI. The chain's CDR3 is CASSELGLAYEQYF. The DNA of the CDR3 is TGCGCCAGCAGTGAGTTGGGACTTGCCTACGAGCAGTACTTC.

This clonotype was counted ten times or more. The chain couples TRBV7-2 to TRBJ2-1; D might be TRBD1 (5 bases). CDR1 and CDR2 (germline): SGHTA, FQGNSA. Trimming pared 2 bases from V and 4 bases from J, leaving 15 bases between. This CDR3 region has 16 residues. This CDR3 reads CASSLRGGNLYNEQFF. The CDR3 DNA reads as TGTGCCAGCAGCTTAAGGGGTGGCAACCTATACAATGAGCAGTTCTTC.